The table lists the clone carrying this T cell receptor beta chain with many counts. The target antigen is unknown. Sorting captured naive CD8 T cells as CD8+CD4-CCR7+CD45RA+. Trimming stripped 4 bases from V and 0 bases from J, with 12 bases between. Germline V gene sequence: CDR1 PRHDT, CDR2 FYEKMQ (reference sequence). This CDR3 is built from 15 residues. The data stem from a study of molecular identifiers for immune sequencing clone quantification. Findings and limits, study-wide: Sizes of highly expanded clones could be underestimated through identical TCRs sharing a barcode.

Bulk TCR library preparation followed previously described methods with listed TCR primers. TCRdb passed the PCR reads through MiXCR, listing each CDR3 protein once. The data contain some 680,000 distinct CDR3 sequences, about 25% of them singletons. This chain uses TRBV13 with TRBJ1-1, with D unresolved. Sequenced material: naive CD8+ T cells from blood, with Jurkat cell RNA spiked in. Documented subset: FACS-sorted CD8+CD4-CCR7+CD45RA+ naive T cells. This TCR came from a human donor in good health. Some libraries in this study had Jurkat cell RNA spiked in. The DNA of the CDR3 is TGTGCCAGCAGCTACCTAGACGGCCTGAACACTGAAGCTTTCTTT. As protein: CASSYLDGLNTEAFF.